A selection of T cell receptor beta chains follows, all from one sample in a study of neurological immune-mediated disorders. One entry per CDR3 protein, called by TCRdb with MiXCR from the 5' RACE reads. The sample contains roughly 19,000 distinct CDR3 sequences, about 15% of which appear only once. Sequencing was carried out using PBMCs. The origin of the receptors is a female donor with HTLV-1-associated myelopathy (HAM/TSP). The CDR3 runs from the conserved cysteine through the conserved F or W. The order of the fields is J gene, clone size, CDR3 length, D gene, V gene, CDR3 DNA, CDR3 protein. D genes are given only for firm matches. Size is omitted from some rows. Given values are once, few, many or a class for expanded clones.

j_gene: TRBJ1-3
abundance: few
len: 15
d_gene: NA
v_gene: TRBV7-9
CDR3nt: TGTGCCAGCAGCTTTGGCAGGGGCTCTGGAAACACCATATATTTT
CDR3aa: CASSFGRGSGNTIYF

j_gene: TRBJ1-1
abundance: many
len: 12
d_gene: NA
v_gene: TRBV7-2
CDR3nt: TGTGCCAGCAGCTGGGGGGGACCTGAAGCTTTCTTT
CDR3aa: CASSWGGPEAFF

j_gene: TRBJ2-5
abundance: medium-sized
len: 12
d_gene: TRBD1
v_gene: TRBV29-1
CDR3nt: TGCAGCGTCGACAGGGGCCAAGAGACCCAGTACTTC
CDR3aa: CSVDRGQETQYF

j_gene: TRBJ2-1
abundance: many
len: 14
d_gene: NA
v_gene: TRBV7-3
CDR3nt: TGTGCCAGCAGCTTAGCGGGGTCCTACAATGAGCAGTTCTTC
CDR3aa: CASSLAGSYNEQFF

j_gene: TRBJ1-5
abundance: many
len: 15
d_gene: NA
v_gene: TRBV20-1
CDR3nt: TGCAGTGCTAGACATGGGGGTGGGAGCAATCAGCCCCAGCATTTT
CDR3aa: CSARHGGGSNQPQHF

j_gene: TRBJ1-1
abundance: many
len: 13
d_gene: NA
v_gene: TRBV7-9
CDR3nt: TGTGCCAGCAGCCAAGGGGCGGGGACTGAAGCTTTCTTT
CDR3aa: CASSQGAGTEAFF

j_gene: TRBJ1-2
abundance: many
len: 13
d_gene: NA
v_gene: TRBV14
CDR3nt: TGTGCCAGCAGCCCACACTACGACTATGGCTACACCTTC
CDR3aa: CASSPHYDYGYTF

j_gene: TRBJ2-5
abundance: medium-sized
len: 13
d_gene: TRBD1
v_gene: TRBV27
CDR3nt: TGTGCCAGCTCAAGACAGGGGGCAGAGACCCAGTACTTC
CDR3aa: CASSRQGAETQYF

j_gene: TRBJ2-7
abundance: many
len: 15
d_gene: TRBD1
v_gene: TRBV6-5
CDR3nt: TGTGCCAGCAGTTTGGGGACAGGGGCGCTCGACGAGCAGTACTTC
CDR3aa: CASSLGTGALDEQYF

j_gene: TRBJ2-7
abundance: many
len: 15
d_gene: TRBD1
v_gene: TRBV15
CDR3nt: TGTGCCACCAGCAGAGCGGCCGGGACAGGCTACGAGCAGTACTTC
CDR3aa: CATSRAAGTGYEQYF

j_gene: TRBJ2-1
abundance: NA
len: 14
d_gene: TRBD2
v_gene: TRBV19
CDR3nt: TGTGCCAGTAGGGGTAGCGGGAGGCGGAGTGAGCAGTTCTTC
CDR3aa: CASRGSGRRSEQFF

j_gene: TRBJ2-7
abundance: NA
len: 15
d_gene: NA
v_gene: TRBV12-3/TRBV12-4
CDR3nt: TGTGCCAGCAGTTTAGCGCACGGGGGCAGGTACGAGCAGTACTTC
CDR3aa: CASSLAHGGRYEQYF

j_gene: TRBJ1-4
abundance: many
len: 15
d_gene: NA
v_gene: TRBV7-9
CDR3nt: TGTGCCAGCAGTTGGACCCCGGGGTATTCTGAAAAACTGTTTTTT
CDR3aa: CASSWTPGYSEKLFF

j_gene: TRBJ1-5
abundance: medium-sized
len: 12
d_gene: NA
v_gene: TRBV20-1
CDR3nt: TGCAGTGCTAGGGGTAGCAATCAGCCCCAGCATTTT
CDR3aa: CSARGSNQPQHF

j_gene: TRBJ1-1
abundance: many
len: 13
d_gene: NA
v_gene: TRBV6-1
CDR3nt: TGTGCCAGCAGCTTACAGGGTTATACTGAAGCTTTCTTT
CDR3aa: CASSLQGYTEAFF

j_gene: TRBJ2-5
abundance: NA
len: 15
d_gene: TRBD1
v_gene: TRBV27
CDR3nt: TGTGCCAGCAGTTTTGGGGGCAGGGGGCGGGAGACCCAGTACTTC
CDR3aa: CASSFGGRGRETQYF

j_gene: TRBJ2-1
abundance: many
len: 15
d_gene: NA
v_gene: TRBV7-9
CDR3nt: TGTGCCAGCAGATCCAGGGAAAGCTCCTACAATGAGCAGTTCTTC
CDR3aa: CASRSRESSYNEQFF

j_gene: TRBJ2-5
abundance: many
len: 13
d_gene: TRBD2
v_gene: TRBV7-2
CDR3nt: TGTGCCAGCAGCTCCCGGGAGGGGGAGACCCAGTACTTC
CDR3aa: CASSSREGETQYF

j_gene: TRBJ1-5
abundance: many
len: 16
d_gene: TRBD1
v_gene: TRBV20-1
CDR3nt: TGCAGTGCTAGAGGGGACAGGGGAAGTAGCAATCAGCCCCAGCATTTT
CDR3aa: CSARGDRGSSNQPQHF

j_gene: TRBJ2-7
abundance: many
len: 11
d_gene: NA
v_gene: TRBV7-2
CDR3nt: TGTGCCAGCAGCTTATACTACGAGCAGTACTTC
CDR3aa: CASSLYYEQYF

j_gene: TRBJ1-5
abundance: many
len: 15
d_gene: TRBD1
v_gene: TRBV6-6
CDR3nt: TGTGCCAGCAGAACCCAGACAGGGCTTGATCAGCCCCAGCATTTT
CDR3aa: CASRTQTGLDQPQHF

j_gene: TRBJ2-3
abundance: many
len: 16
d_gene: TRBD1
v_gene: TRBV5-1
CDR3nt: TGCGCCAGCAGCTCGACCGGGACAGCCCTTTCGGATACGCAGTATTTT
CDR3aa: CASSSTGTALSDTQYF

j_gene: TRBJ2-1
abundance: many
len: 15
d_gene: TRBD2
v_gene: TRBV5-1
CDR3nt: TGCGCCAGCAGCACTACTAGCGGGCCCATCAATGAGCAGTTCTTC
CDR3aa: CASSTTSGPINEQFF

j_gene: TRBJ2-3
abundance: many
len: 12
d_gene: NA
v_gene: TRBV7-2
CDR3nt: TGTGCCGGGGGGGGGCCCACAGATACGCAGTATTTT
CDR3aa: CAGGGPTDTQYF

j_gene: TRBJ2-3
abundance: many
len: 18
d_gene: TRBD2
v_gene: TRBV5-6
CDR3nt: TGTGCCAGCAGCCGTCTAGCGGGGGGCCGGGCCCTCACAGATACGCAGTATTTT
CDR3aa: CASSRLAGGRALTDTQYF

j_gene: TRBJ1-5
abundance: many
len: 13
d_gene: NA
v_gene: TRBV2
CDR3nt: TGTGCCAGCAGTGCCGAGGGGTTTCAGCCCCAGCATTTT
CDR3aa: CASSAEGFQPQHF

j_gene: TRBJ2-3
abundance: many
len: 15
d_gene: TRBD1
v_gene: TRBV6-5
CDR3nt: TGTGCCAGCAGTCTATCGGGACAGGGTTGGGATACGCAGTATTTT
CDR3aa: CASSLSGQGWDTQYF

j_gene: TRBJ2-1
abundance: many
len: 16
d_gene: NA
v_gene: TRBV7-7
CDR3nt: TGTGCTAGCAGCCCAGAGGCTTCCGGCTCCTACAATGAGCAGTTCTTC
CDR3aa: CASSPEASGSYNEQFF

j_gene: TRBJ2-3
abundance: NA
len: 14
d_gene: TRBD1
v_gene: TRBV29-1
CDR3nt: TGCAGCGTGGGACAGGGAACTAGCACAGATACGCAGTATTTT
CDR3aa: CSVGQGTSTDTQYF

j_gene: TRBJ2-7
abundance: many
len: 15
d_gene: NA
v_gene: TRBV20-1
CDR3nt: TGCAGTGCTACTGACCCCCGGGTCCCTTCCTACGAGCAGTACTTC
CDR3aa: CSATDPRVPSYEQYF

j_gene: TRBJ2-7
abundance: NA
len: 14
d_gene: NA
v_gene: TRBV7-2
CDR3nt: TGTGCCAGCAGCTCCAAAACGAACTCCTACGAGCAGTACTTC
CDR3aa: CASSSKTNSYEQYF

j_gene: TRBJ2-3
abundance: many
len: 16
d_gene: TRBD2
v_gene: TRBV5-6
CDR3nt: TGTGCCAGCAGCAGCTCGACTAGCGGATACACAGATACGCAGTATTTT
CDR3aa: CASSSSTSGYTDTQYF

j_gene: TRBJ2-2
abundance: many
len: 14
d_gene: TRBD1
v_gene: TRBV5-1
CDR3nt: TGCGCCAGCAGCCACAGGGGGCAGGCCGGGGAGCTGTTTTTT
CDR3aa: CASSHRGQAGELFF

j_gene: TRBJ2-7
abundance: many
len: 14
d_gene: TRBD1
v_gene: TRBV20-1
CDR3nt: TGCAGTGCCACGGGACAGTCATTACGGTACGAGCAGTACTTC
CDR3aa: CSATGQSLRYEQYF

j_gene: TRBJ2-3
abundance: many
len: 14
d_gene: NA
v_gene: TRBV20-1
CDR3nt: TGCAGTGCTAGTTCGGGGGGCGTTACAGATACGCAGTATTTT
CDR3aa: CSASSGGVTDTQYF

j_gene: TRBJ2-5
abundance: medium-sized
len: 16
d_gene: NA
v_gene: TRBV5-1
CDR3nt: TGCGCCAGCAGCTTGGCCGGAGGAGGGGAAGCGGGGACCCAGTACTTC
CDR3aa: CASSLAGGGEAGTQYF

j_gene: TRBJ2-3
abundance: many
len: 16
d_gene: TRBD2
v_gene: TRBV7-2
CDR3nt: TGTGCCAGCAGCTTTAAGTCCGGGAGGGTCACAGATACGCAGTATTTT
CDR3aa: CASSFKSGRVTDTQYF

j_gene: TRBJ2-7
abundance: few
len: 16
d_gene: NA
v_gene: TRBV4-2
CDR3nt: TGTGCCAGCAGCCAGACGGGGCGGGGACATCGATACGAGCAGTACTTC
CDR3aa: CASSQTGRGHRYEQYF

j_gene: TRBJ2-7
abundance: many
len: 17
d_gene: NA
v_gene: TRBV25-1
CDR3nt: TGTGCCAGCAGTCTGTCGAGGGGACACGGGGTCTCCTACGAGCAGTACTTC
CDR3aa: CASSLSRGHGVSYEQYF

j_gene: TRBJ1-6
abundance: many
len: 15
d_gene: NA
v_gene: TRBV20-1
CDR3nt: TGCAGTGCTCAAACAGGGAGTTCCCCCTATTCACCCCTCCACTTT
CDR3aa: CSAQTGSSPYSPLHF

j_gene: TRBJ2-2
abundance: many
len: 13
d_gene: NA
v_gene: TRBV20-1
CDR3nt: TGCAGTGCCCCTGTCCCGGGGACCGGGGAGCTGTTTTTT
CDR3aa: CSAPVPGTGELFF